A selection of T cell receptor beta chains follows, all from one sample in a study of T-cell reconstitution after alpha-beta-depleted transplantation in children. Each CDR3 protein is one row after TCRdb ran MiXCR on the PCR reads. The repertoire has fewer than 550,000 distinct CDR3 sequences, about 11% of them found once; the top ten carry approximately 5%. The input for sequencing was PBMCs from the stem cell graft donor, taken from the stem cell graft. Source of these receptors: a human donor who donated a stem cell graft to a child with acute myeloid leukemia. Each CDR3 is given with its conserved first and last residue. A D gene is named only where the DNA matches it firmly. Rows give clone size only sometimes, using once, few, many, or a class for an expanded clone.

TRBD2,.,TRBJ2-1,TRBV5-1,TGCGCCAGCAGCACTAGCGGATTACCTCACAATGAGCAGTTCTTC,CASSTSGLPHNEQFF
.,.,TRBJ2-1,TRBV5-5,TGTGCCAGCAGCTTGGTTGCTGACAGTCTATACAATGAGCAGTTCTTC,CASSLVADSLYNEQFF
.,few,TRBJ2-1,TRBV5-1,TGCGCCAGCAGCTTGGAGGGGCCAACGTCCATCTATAATGAGCAGTTCTTC,CASSLEGPTSIYNEQFF
TRBD2,.,TRBJ2-2,TRBV25-1,TGTGCCAGCAGTGACTATGATGGACTAGCGGGAGGGCCTAACACCGGGGAGCTGTTTTTT,CASSDYDGLAGGPNTGELFF
TRBD2,.,TRBJ2-1,TRBV29-1,TGCAGCGCTGCACCTAGCGGGTTCAATGAGCAGTTCTTC,CSAAPSGFNEQFF
TRBD1,few,TRBJ2-1,TRBV4-1,TGCGCCAGCAGCCAAGCAGGGACAGGGGTTAATGAGCAGTTCTTC,CASSQAGTGVNEQFF
TRBD2,few,TRBJ2-1,TRBV20-1,TGCAGTGCTAGAGATTATAGCGGGGGCGTCAGCGATGAGCAGTTCTTC,CSARDYSGGVSDEQFF
.,few,TRBJ1-1,TRBV10-3,TGTGCCATCAGTGAGGGAAAAGGGATGAACACTGAAGCTTTCTTT,CAISEGKGMNTEAFF
.,few,TRBJ1-2,TRBV10-2,TGCGCCAGCAGCGCCCTAGGGCCCCCCTATGGCTACACCTTC,CASSALGPPYGYTF
.,.,TRBJ2-7,TRBV6-2/TRBV6-3,TGTGCCAGCAGTGCCGGACAATACGAGCAGTACTTC,CASSAGQYEQYF
TRBD2,many,TRBJ2-7,TRBV7-9,TGTGCCAGCAGCCAACTAGCGGGAGCTTCCTCCTACGAGCAGTACTTC,CASSQLAGASSYEQYF
TRBD1,few,TRBJ2-7,TRBV6-2/TRBV6-3,TGTGCCAGCAGTGGACGGGGACAGACACTATACGAGCAGTACTTC,CASSGRGQTLYEQYF
.,few,TRBJ2-5,TRBV20-1,TGCAGTGCGGCTCCCCAGGGGTTTGGGGAGACCCAGTACTTC,CSAAPQGFGETQYF
.,.,TRBJ2-2,TRBV7-8,TGTGCCAGCAGAGATGGGTCACCCGGGGAGCTGTTTTTT,CASRDGSPGELFF
TRBD2,few,TRBJ2-4,TRBV20-1,TGCAGTGCTGAACCCGCGGGACTAGCGGGGCGATTAGCCAAAAACATTCAGTACTTC,CSAEPAGLAGRLAKNIQYF
TRBD2,few,TRBJ2-7,TRBV19,TGTGCCAGTAGTACTAGCGGGAGAACCTACGAGCAGTACTTC,CASSTSGRTYEQYF
.,few,TRBJ1-1,TRBV20-1,TGCAGTGCTAGAGGTGGGACCGCCGCCTTCTTT,CSARGGTAAFF
.,.,TRBJ2-5,TRBV3-1,TGTGCCACCTGCCGTACTGGGTTTGCCCAAGAGACCCAGTACTTC,CATCRTGFAQETQYF
TRBD2,many,TRBJ2-3,TRBV10-3,TGTGCCATCAGTCTAGCGGCTAGCACAGATACGCAGTATTTT,CAISLAASTDTQYF
TRBD1,many,TRBJ1-4,TRBV5-1,TGCGCCAGCAGCACAGGGACAGGGTCTGAAAAACTGTTTTTT,CASSTGTGSEKLFF
TRBD1,few,TRBJ1-1,TRBV4-2,TGTGCCAGCAGCCAAGAGGGGACAGGGGGTACTGAAGCTTTCTTT,CASSQEGTGGTEAFF
.,.,TRBJ2-3,TRBV5-1,TGCGCCACCAGCCGGCTAGCGAGCACAGATACGCAGTATTTT,CATSRLASTDTQYF
.,few,TRBJ2-1,TRBV11-1,TGTGCCAGCAGCGAGGTCGGGAGAGGGGGCTATGAGCAGTTCTTC,CASSEVGRGGYEQFF
TRBD1,many,TRBJ2-7,TRBV29-1,TGCAGCGCTGGGACAGGGGTCGACTACGAGCAGTACTTC,CSAGTGVDYEQYF
.,few,TRBJ2-7,TRBV4-3,TGCGCCAGCAGCCAAGATCATCGGGCCGACTTTACCTACGAGCAGTACTTC,CASSQDHRADFTYEQYF
TRBD2,few,TRBJ2-3,TRBV12-3/TRBV12-4,TGTGCCAGCAGTAACAGGGGACTAGCGGGAGGGAGAGACACAGATACGCAGTATTTT,CASSNRGLAGGRDTDTQYF
TRBD1,.,TRBJ1-1,TRBV19,TGTGCCAGTAGCAACCCCGGGGACAGTTGGGGCACTGAAGCTTTCTTT,CASSNPGDSWGTEAFF
TRBD1,many,TRBJ1-1,TRBV6-5,TGTGCCAGCAGTTACGGGGGACAGGGGGCTTTCTTT,CASSYGGQGAFF
TRBD1,few,TRBJ2-5,TRBV20-1,TGCAGTGCTAAAACAGGGGGCGAGGAGACCCAGTACTTC,CSAKTGGEETQYF
.,few,TRBJ2-2,TRBV5-5,TGTGCCAGCAGCGGGAGATTGGAGGGCCTGAACACCGGGGAGCTGTTTTTT,CASSGRLEGLNTGELFF
.,.,TRBJ2-2,TRBV18,TGTGCCAGCTCACCAAGGGCAGGGAACACCGGGGAGCTGTTTTTT,CASSPRAGNTGELFF
.,few,TRBJ2-5,TRBV29-1,TGCAGCGTTGAACGTCCCGGCCTATTCGAGACCCAGTACTTC,CSVERPGLFETQYF
.,many,TRBJ1-1,TRBV7-3,TGTGCCAGCAGCTTCGCAGGAGGTACTGAAGCTTTCTTT,CASSFAGGTEAFF
.,.,TRBJ2-1,TRBV12-3/TRBV12-4,TGTGCCAGCAGTTTAGGGGATGTGTACAATGAGCAGTTCTTC,CASSLGDVYNEQFF
.,many,TRBJ1-1,TRBV12-3/TRBV12-4,TGTGCCAGCAGTTTATACTCTGTAGGCCGCTTCGACCATGAAGCTTTCTTT,CASSLYSVGRFDHEAFF
.,once,TRBJ2-7,TRBV4-2,TGTGCCAGCAGCCAAGACGCTGGGGGGAGGAACAACTACGAGCAGTACTTC,CASSQDAGGRNNYEQYF
.,few,TRBJ1-2,TRBV6-6,TGTGCCAGCAGTTACGGGTTGGAACGAGGCTACACCTTC,CASSYGLERGYTF
.,few,TRBJ1-4,TRBV11-2,TGTGCCAGCACCCTCCCGCGGGGGAAACTGTTTTTT,CASTLPRGKLFF
.,many,TRBJ2-1,TRBV7-9,TGTGCCAGCAGCTTGGGGCCAGAGCAGTTCTTC,CASSLGPEQFF
.,few,TRBJ2-2,TRBV4-1,TGCGCCAGCAGCCAAGCGTTCGGGGGGCGGGAGCTGTTTTTT,CASSQAFGGRELFF
TRBD2,few,TRBJ2-5,TRBV6-5,TGTGCCAGCAGCCGAGGGACTACCAAGTACTTC,CASSRGTTKYF
.,.,TRBJ2-7,TRBV20-1,TGCAGTGCTGAACCGGGTAAAGGCCATTACGAGCAGTACTTC,CSAEPGKGHYEQYF
TRBD1,many,TRBJ1-2,TRBV5-1,TGCGCCAGCAGCCCGGACAGGGCGTATGGCTACACCTTC,CASSPDRAYGYTF